The 25 T cell receptor beta chains below were found in one sample sequenced in a study of breast tumors, draining lymph nodes, adjacent tissues. TCRdb recomputed calls from the multiplex PCR reads with MiXCR, one row per CDR3 protein. The sample yields around 250,000 distinct CDR3 sequences, roughly a third seen once. Samples came from axillary lymph nodes draining the breast cancer. Material: axillary lymph node tissue. The receptors stem from a female donor with breast cancer. Some clones in this sample may be carry-over from other donors' samples.

This clonotype came up many times. This chain links TRBV10-3 with TRBJ2-1; no firm D call. The CDR3 totals 12 residues. V was trimmed by 2 bases and J by 8 bases, leaving 7 bases between them. Germline values: CDR1 ENHRY, CDR2 SYGVKD. The CDR3 protein is CAISEGLDEQFF. CDR3 sequence (DNA): TGTGCCATCAGTGAGGGGTTGGATGAGCAGTTCTTC.

This clonotype occurred many times. The V call is TRBV3-1, the J call TRBJ2-7; 9 nucleotides agree with TRBD1. V was pared by 4 bases and J by 3 bases, with 19 bases of the junction left unmatched. This CDR3 region has 19 residues. From germline, CDR1 is LGHDT and CDR2 YNNKEL (reference sequence). The CDR3 spells CASSPYPDRGHHSFYEQYF. The CDR3 DNA reads as TGTGCCAGCAGCCCTTACCCGGACAGGGGACACCACTCTTTCTACGAGCAGTACTTC.

In its sample, this clonotype was seen many times. The rearrangement links TRBV9 to TRBJ2-7; 10 positions match TRBD2. Germline lookup yields CDR1 SGDLS and CDR2 YYNGEE. The junction had 26 bases not matched to a gene; V was cut back by 0 bases and J by 5 bases. The CDR3 has 22 residues. The CDR3 DNA sequence: TGTGCCAGCAGCGTAGGTCTAGCGGGGGCTTTCTCTCCTATTCCTACGAGGGACGAGCAGTACTTC. This gives the protein CASSVGLAGAFSPIPTRDEQYF.

In this sample, this clonotype turned up once. The chain joins TRBV20-1 to TRBJ1-5; the D gene is possibly TRBD1 (5 bases). Germline V lookup: CDR1 DFQATT, CDR2 SNEGSKA (reference sequence). Trimming took 0 bases from V and 3 from J, leaving 15 bases between them. The CDR3 length is 16 residues. Here the CDR3 reads CSARDRRETDNQPQHF. The CDR3 DNA sequence: TGCAGTGCTAGAGATCGCAGGGAAACGGACAATCAGCCCCAGCATTTT.

This clonotype was seen at least ten times. The CDR3, as DNA: TGCAGTGCCCCGGGACTTAGCTCCTACAATGAGCAGTTCTTC. Residues: CSAPGLSSYNEQFF. This chain connects TRBV20-1 to TRBJ2-1; weak D call: TRBD2 (6 bases). Germline CDR1 DFQATT, CDR2 SNEGSKA (reference sequence). The V end was cut by 6 bases, the J end by 0 bases, with 12 bases between. The CDR3 length is 14 residues.

At least ten counts were recorded for this clonotype. The CDR3 protein is CASSQDHGGRGNTIYF. The CDR3 coding sequence is TGCGCCAGCAGCCAAGATCACGGGGGCAGAGGAAACACCATATATTTT. V usage is TRBV4-3 and J usage is TRBJ1-3; perhaps TRBD1 as D (6 bases). V lost 0 bases and J 4 bases, leaving 13 bases between the germline ends. The germline gives CDR1 LGHNA, CDR2 YSLEER. CDR3 length equals 16 residues.

J is TRBJ1-4 and V is TRBV7-3; D not certain. The V gene's germline CDR1 is SGHTA and CDR2 FQGTGA. Trimming left V 2 bases short and J 8 bases short, with 21 bases between. The CDR3 runs 17 residues. This chain's CDR3 is CASSLDVRPGVGEKLFF. CDR3 DNA: TGTGCCAGCAGCTTAGATGTGCGTCCCGGGGTAGGGGAAAAACTGTTTTTT.

V usage is TRBV9 and J usage is TRBJ2-3; D is tentatively TRBD1 or TRBD2 (6 bases each). CDR1 is SGDLS and CDR2 is YYNGEE in the germline V gene. There are 16 residues in the CDR3. V was pared by 0 bases and J by 4 bases, with 15 bases between. The CDR3 coding sequence is TGTGCCAGCAGCGTAGGGGCGGGAAGGGGGGCAGATACGCAGTATTTT. Translation: CASSVGAGRGADTQYF.

This clonotype was recorded only once. The chain employs TRBV7-9 and TRBJ1-2; unclear D gene. Germline CDR1 SEHNR, CDR2 FQNEAQ (reference sequence). Trimming cost V 4 bases and J 6 bases, with 12 bases left between them. The CDR3 sequence is 13 residues long. The CDR3 loop reads CASSYSEGDGYTF. DNA of the CDR3: TGTGCCAGCAGCTATAGCGAGGGAGATGGCTACACCTTC.

The chain couples TRBV6-1 to TRBJ2-6, with D unresolved. The CDR3 consists of 12 residues. Germline-derived CDR1 and CDR2 are MNHNS and SASEGT. V shed 7 bases and J shed 2 bases, with 3 bases lying between them. The CDR3 reads CASNPGANVLTF. CDR3 nucleotides: TGTGCCAGCAACCCTGGGGCCAACGTCCTGACTTTC.

As to this clonotype: A much larger clone lies one base from this, so it may be a read error. The chain couples TRBV9 to TRBJ2-3, with 7 bases matching TRBD1. The CDR3 is made up of 15 amino acids. From germline, CDR1 is SGDLS and CDR2 YYNGEE. Trimming cost V 3 bases and J 2 bases; bases outside gene matches: 6. In DNA form, the CDR3 reads TGTGCCAGCAGCGGAGGGACAGACTTCACAGATACGCAGTATTTT. Protein sequence: CASSGGTDFTDTQYF.

The chain has TRBV19 and TRBJ2-3, with 12 bases that match TRBD1. Germline values: CDR1 LNHDA, CDR2 SQIVND (reference sequence). Trimming took 9 bases from V and 5 from J; bases not matched to a gene: 9. This CDR3 region has 15 residues. The CDR3 is CASTGTGGFGDTQYF. For the CDR3, the DNA is TGTGCCAGCACCGGGACAGGGGGCTTTGGAGATACGCAGTATTTT.

A word on this clonotype: One end of the junction varies from germline; a read error may be responsible. The chain carries TRBV7-9 and TRBJ2-7; 8 bases align to TRBD2. Germline V gives CDR1 SEHNR, CDR2 FQNEAQ (reference sequence). This CDR3 region has 14 residues. The CDR3 nucleotides are TGTGCCAGCAGCCCGGGACTAGGGGTTGGGGAGCAGCACTTC. This gives the protein CASSPGLGVGEQHF.

The gene calls are TRBV19 and TRBJ2-3, with 8 bases matching TRBD1. The CDR3 loop spans 19 amino acids. Germline V lookup: CDR1 LNHDA, CDR2 SQIVND (reference sequence). The J segment lost 0 bases and the V segment lost 5 bases, leaving 16 bases of the junction unmatched. The DNA of the CDR3 is TGTGCCAGTAGTCAGCTACAGGACAGGGCGGGATTTAGCACAGATACGCAGTATTTT. This codes for CASSQLQDRAGFSTDTQYF.

This clonotype is medium-sized by share. This sequence joins TRBV20-1 and TRBJ1-4; D possibly corresponds to TRBD1 (5 bases). The CDR3 consists of 15 residues. Germline CDR1 DFQATT, CDR2 SNEGSKA (reference sequence). Between the trimmed V and J ends, which lost 0 bases and 2 bases, there was a span of 10 bases. The CDR3 is CSARDVGRTNEKLFF. The DNA of the CDR3 is TGCAGTGCTAGAGATGTGGGGCGTACTAATGAAAAACTGTTTTTT.

This clonotype showed up just once. The J gene is TRBJ2-1, the V gene TRBV25-1; maybe TRBD1 (6 bases). The length of the CDR3 is 14 residues. Per the germline V gene, CDR1 is MGHDK and CDR2 is SYGVNS. V was trimmed by 3 bases and J by 7 bases, leaving 13 bases between them. The CDR3 DNA is TGTGCCAGCAGTGATTTGGACAGCTTAAATGAGCAGTTCTTC. Translated, it gives CASSDLDSLNEQFF.

This clonotype was seen repeatedly, ten times or more. V gene TRBV24-1 combines with J gene TRBJ1-4; 7 bases are a match to TRBD1. CDR1 KGHDR and CDR2 SFDVKD come from the germline V gene. CDR3 length equals 14 residues. The V segment lost 10 bases and the J segment 8 bases; nucleotides outside the gene matches: 12. The CDR3 sequence is CATTTQGEHEKLFF. The CDR3 bases are TGTGCCACAACGACCCAGGGGGAACACGAAAAACTGTTTTTT.

This clonotype occurred many times. V and J are TRBV2 and TRBJ2-1; 14 bases match TRBD2. Trimming took 6 bases from V and 7 from J; bases not matched to a gene: 5. Germline CDR1 is SNHLY and CDR2 is FYNNEI. The CDR3 runs to 15 residues. The CDR3 is CASRPTSGRGNEQFF. The CDR3 DNA follows: TGTGCCAGCAGACCGACTAGCGGGAGGGGGAATGAGCAGTTCTTC.

The V and J genes are TRBV6-5 and TRBJ2-1; D may match TRBD1 or TRBD2 (5 bases each). Germline V gene lookup returns CDR1 MNHEY and CDR2 SVGAGI. The CDR3 runs 19 residues. V was trimmed by 2 bases and J by 1 base, leaving 21 bases between them. CDR3 DNA: TGTGCCAGCAGTTACCTGGGGCGGGTTCAAGTGGGTTCCTACAATGAGCAGTTCTTC. This gives the protein CASSYLGRVQVGSYNEQFF.

The V call is TRBV5-1, the J call TRBJ1-1, with 11 bases aligning to TRBD1. This CDR3 has 15 amino acids. J was trimmed by 1 base and V by 4 bases; bases with no gene match: 3. Germline V gene data show CDR1 as SGHRS and CDR2 as YFSETQ. The chain's CDR3 is CASSTGTGGNTEAFF. The CDR3 bases are TGCGCCAGCAGCACCGGGACAGGGGGGAACACTGAAGCTTTCTTT.

This clonotype was observed at least ten times. The V and J genes are TRBV7-9 and TRBJ2-1, with D unclear. The CDR3 totals 11 residues. Germline V gives CDR1 SEHNR, CDR2 FQNEAQ (reference sequence). V lost 5 bases and J 6 bases, leaving 5 bases between the germline ends. CDR3 sequence (DNA): TGTGCCAGCAGCGAGGTCAATGAGCAGTTCTTC. It translates to CASSEVNEQFF.

This clonotype was seen at least ten times. The chain uses TRBV2 and TRBJ2-5; D tentatively fits TRBD1 or TRBD2 (5 bases each). Germline values: CDR1 SNHLY, CDR2 FYNNEI. Between the trimmed V and J ends, which lost 6 bases and 5 bases, there was a span of 19 bases. This CDR3 is 15 amino acids long. This CDR3 is CASRWGPTGSETQYF. CDR3 bases: TGTGCCAGCAGGTGGGGACCGACCGGAAGTGAGACCCAGTACTTC.

This chain connects TRBV19 to TRBJ2-7; D is possibly TRBD2 (5 bases). The CDR3 contains 14 residues. V lost 5 bases to trimming and J lost 5 bases, with 16 bases between them. Germline CDR1 reads LNHDA; CDR2 reads SQIVND (reference sequence). The CDR3 DNA reads TGTGCCAGTAGTGGAACCGGGGAAAGGAACGAGCAGTACTTC. This sequence encodes CASSGTGERNEQYF.

The sample holds a few counts of this clonotype. Compared with germline, one end of the junction differs, possibly owing to a read error. This sequence joins TRBV7-8 and TRBJ1-3, with D maybe TRBD1 (6 bases). The CDR3 loop spans 17 amino acids. CDR1 and CDR2 (germline): SGHVS, FQNEAQ. CDR3 sequence (DNA): TGTGCCAGCAGCTTATTGGACAGCGGAGTCTCTGGAAACCCCATATATTTT. Its translation: CASSLLDSGVSGNPIYF.

V is TRBV2 and J is TRBJ1-1, with D hard to call. The CDR3 is made up of 14 amino acids. Trimming pared 7 bases from V and 1 base from J, leaving 13 bases between. The V gene's germline CDR1 is SNHLY and CDR2 FYNNEI. The CDR3 region has the DNA TGTGCCAGCACTTATTATATGAGGAACACTGAAGCTTTCTTT. This sequence encodes CASTYYMRNTEAFF. The variable domain in full, completed from reference TRBV2 and TRBJ1-1, reads EPEVTQTPSHQVTQMGQEVILRCVPISNHLYFYWYRQILGQKVEFLVSFYNNEISEKSEIFDDQFSVERPDGSNFTLKIRSTKLEDSAMYFCASTYYMRNTEAFFGQGTRLTVV.